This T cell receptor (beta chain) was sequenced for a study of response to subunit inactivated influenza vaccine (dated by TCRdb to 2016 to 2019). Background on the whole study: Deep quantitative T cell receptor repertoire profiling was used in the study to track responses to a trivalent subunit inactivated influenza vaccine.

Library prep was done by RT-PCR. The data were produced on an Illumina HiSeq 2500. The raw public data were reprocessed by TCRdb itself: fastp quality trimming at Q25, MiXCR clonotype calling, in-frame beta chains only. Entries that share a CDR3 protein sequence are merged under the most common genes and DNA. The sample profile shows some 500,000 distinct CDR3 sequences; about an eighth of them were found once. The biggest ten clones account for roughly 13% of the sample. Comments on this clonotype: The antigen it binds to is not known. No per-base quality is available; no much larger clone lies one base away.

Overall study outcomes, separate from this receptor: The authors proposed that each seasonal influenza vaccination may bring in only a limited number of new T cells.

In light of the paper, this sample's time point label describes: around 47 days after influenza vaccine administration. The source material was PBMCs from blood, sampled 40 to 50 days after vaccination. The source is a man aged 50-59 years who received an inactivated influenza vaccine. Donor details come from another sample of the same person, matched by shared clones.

The CDR3 is CASSYGLAVAYEQYF. The nucleotide sequence is TGTGCCAGCAGCTATGGACTAGCGGTGGCCTACGAGCAGTACTTC. The chain is assembled from TRBV5-5 and TRBJ2-7; 10 of the junction bases match TRBD2. CDR1 is given as SGHKS and CDR2 as YYEKEE, both from the germline V gene (reference sequence). The CDR3, cysteine through phenylalanine, is 15 amino acids long. The CDR3 DNA has 45 bases and is translated from base 1. Clipping removes 3 bases from V and 2 bases from J, with 5 as the unmatched junction base count.